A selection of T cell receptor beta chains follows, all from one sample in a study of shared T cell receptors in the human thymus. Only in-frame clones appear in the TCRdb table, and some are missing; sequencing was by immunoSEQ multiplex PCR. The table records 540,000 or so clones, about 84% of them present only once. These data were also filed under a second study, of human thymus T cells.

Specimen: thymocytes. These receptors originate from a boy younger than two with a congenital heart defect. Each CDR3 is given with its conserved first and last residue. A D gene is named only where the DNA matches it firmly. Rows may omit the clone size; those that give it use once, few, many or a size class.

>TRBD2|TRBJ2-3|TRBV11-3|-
TGTGCCAGCAGCTTGGGACTAGATACAGATACGCAGTATTTT
CASSLGLDTDTQYF
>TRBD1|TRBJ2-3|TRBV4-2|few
TGTGCCAGCAGCCAAGATAGGGGGGACAGGGGCACAGATACGCAGTATTTT
CASSQDRGDRGTDTQYF
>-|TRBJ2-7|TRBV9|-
TGTGCCAGCAGCGTACGTCCAGGGAATACCGAGCAGTACTTC
CASSVRPGNTEQYF
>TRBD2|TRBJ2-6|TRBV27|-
TGTGCCAGCAGTTTATGGGGGGGGGACGACTCTGGGGCCAACGTCCTGACTTTC
CASSLWGGDDSGANVLTF
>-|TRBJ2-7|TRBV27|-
TGTGCCAGCAGTTGCCTAGCTTCCTCCTACGAGCAGTACTTC
CASSCLASSYEQYF
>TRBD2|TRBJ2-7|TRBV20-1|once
TGCAGTGCCATCCGGGGGGACGAGCAGTACTTC
CSAIRGDEQYF
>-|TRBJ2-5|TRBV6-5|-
TGTGCCAGCAGTTACTCCTCGCGGGGACAAGAGACCCAGTACTTC
CASSYSSRGQETQYF
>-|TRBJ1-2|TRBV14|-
TGTGCCAGCAGCCAAAAGGACAGCCATGGCTACACCTTC
CASSQKDSHGYTF
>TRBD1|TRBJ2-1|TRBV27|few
TGTGCCAGCAGTTCGGGACAGGGAGGCAACAATGAGCAGTTCTTC
CASSSGQGGNNEQFF
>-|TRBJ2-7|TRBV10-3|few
TGTGCCATCTCCTTCCGACAGAACTACGAGCAGTACTTC
CAISFRQNYEQYF
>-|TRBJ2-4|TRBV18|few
TGTGCCAGCTCACCAAATTCCAGCGGAAACGATTTAGCCAAAAACATTCAGTACTTC
CASSPNSSGNDLAKNIQYF
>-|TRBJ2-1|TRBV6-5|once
TGTGCCAGCAGTTACTCCCGGACTAACAACAATGAGCAGTTCTTC
CASSYSRTNNNEQFF
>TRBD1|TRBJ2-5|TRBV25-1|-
TGTGCCAGCAGTACCCACAGGGGGAGAGAGACCCAGTACTTC
CASSTHRGRETQYF
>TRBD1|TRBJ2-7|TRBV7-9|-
TGTGCCAGCAGCCCGCACGGGACAGGGGACGAGCAGTACTTC
CASSPHGTGDEQYF
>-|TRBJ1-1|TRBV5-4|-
TGTGCCAGCAGCTTCACGGCAGGGGACACTGAAGCTTTCTTT
CASSFTAGDTEAFF
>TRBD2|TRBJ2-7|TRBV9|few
TGTGCCAGCAGCCCGGGAGGGAGGAGTCCCTACGAGCAGTACTTC
CASSPGGRSPYEQYF
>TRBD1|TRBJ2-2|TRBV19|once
TGTGCCAGTAGTACGGACAGGGAGAACACCGGGGAGCTGTTTTTT
CASSTDRENTGELFF
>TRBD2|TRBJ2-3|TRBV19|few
TGTGCCAGTTCACTAGCGTCTAGCACAGATACGCAGTATTTT
CASSLASSTDTQYF
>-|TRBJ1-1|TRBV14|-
TGTGCCAGCAGCCCACCCTCCCCCGGGTTTAACACTGAAGCTTTCTTT
CASSPPSPGFNTEAFF
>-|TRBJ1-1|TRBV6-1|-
TGTGCCAGCATATCAGGGGAGGGTACTGAAGCTTTCTTT
CASISGEGTEAFF
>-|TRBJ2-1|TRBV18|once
TGTGCCAGCTCACCACGGGGAATAGGGGATGAGCAGTTCTTC
CASSPRGIGDEQFF
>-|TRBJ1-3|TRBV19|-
TGTGCCAGTAGAGATACACAGGATTCTGGAAACACCATATATTTT
CASRDTQDSGNTIYF
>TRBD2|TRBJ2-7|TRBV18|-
TGTGCCAGCTCACCGGGAGCGGGAGACGAGCAGTACTTC
CASSPGAGDEQYF
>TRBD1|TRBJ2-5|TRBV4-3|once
TGCGCCAGCAGCCAAGGGAGTGGGGACAGGGCAACGGAGACCCAGTACTTC
CASSQGSGDRATETQYF